This T cell receptor (beta chain) was recorded in a study of low-dose radiotherapy and immunotherapy resistance in tumors. Study-level information: Participants in Cohort 2 were given 1 Gy per fraction every two weeks, for 13 Gy over 26 weeks.

This clonotype showed up just once. One base separates it from a far larger clone, so it is likely a read error. Germline CDR1 reads LGHDT; CDR2 reads YNNKEL (reference sequence). With V trimmed by 0 bases and J by 7 bases, 7 bases remained unmatched. The CDR3 length is 16 residues. TRAV and TRBV primers primed cDNA for both TCRalpha and TCRbeta. The PCR that amplified TCRs ran for around 20 cycles, relying on a constant-region primer and a V-primer adapter. In vitro transcription served to amplify the isolated mRNA. TCRdb processed the reads anew with MiXCR; each CDR3 protein has one entry. The repertoire has some 60,000 distinct CDR3 sequences, around a quarter of them found once; the top ten carry roughly 6.5%. Indicated time point: before trial treatment.

This material consisted of PBMCs, taken before treatment. This chain connects TRBV3-1 to TRBJ2-7, with TRBD2 identical over 12 bases. The origin of this receptor is a male donor with rectosigmoid adenocarcinoma. The CDR3 is CASSQEVLAGGNEQYF. CDR3 DNA: TGTGCCAGCAGCCAAGAGGTACTAGCGGGAGGCAATGAGCAGTACTTC.